The table lists the clone carrying this T cell receptor (beta chain) with a few counts. The target antigen is unknown. The sample comes from a study of cytomegalovirus exposure and HLA in healthy donors. The PCR had 60 Vbeta and 13 Jbeta primers. The assay was immunoSEQ multiplex PCR, and TCRdb's table has in-frame clones only and misses some. The table has 150,000 to 200,000 clones, approximately 85% seen once. Germline CDR1 and CDR2: MRHNA and SNTAGT. The CDR3 has 16 residues. V gave up 0 bases and J gave up 0 bases; unmatched junction bases: 0. Whole-study findings and limits: In a later analysis, a genetic analysis reported fewer productive-TCR N-insertions in an Asian-associated ancestry cluster than the cohort average. Previously analyzed data showed that most TCR beta V segments were productive at a frequency of about 90% or about 30%. Overall, around 160 TCR beta chains were annotated as cytomegalovirus-associated.

The V gene is TRBV6-4, the J gene TRBJ2-1; 9 bases map to TRBD2. The receptor's source is a woman aged 18-35 years in good health and CMV-seronegative. The sequenced sample was PBMCs. CDR3 loop: CASSDSSGSSYNEQFF. The CDR3 DNA sequence: TGTGCCAGCAGTGACTCTAGCGGGAGCTCCTACAATGAGCAGTTCTTC.